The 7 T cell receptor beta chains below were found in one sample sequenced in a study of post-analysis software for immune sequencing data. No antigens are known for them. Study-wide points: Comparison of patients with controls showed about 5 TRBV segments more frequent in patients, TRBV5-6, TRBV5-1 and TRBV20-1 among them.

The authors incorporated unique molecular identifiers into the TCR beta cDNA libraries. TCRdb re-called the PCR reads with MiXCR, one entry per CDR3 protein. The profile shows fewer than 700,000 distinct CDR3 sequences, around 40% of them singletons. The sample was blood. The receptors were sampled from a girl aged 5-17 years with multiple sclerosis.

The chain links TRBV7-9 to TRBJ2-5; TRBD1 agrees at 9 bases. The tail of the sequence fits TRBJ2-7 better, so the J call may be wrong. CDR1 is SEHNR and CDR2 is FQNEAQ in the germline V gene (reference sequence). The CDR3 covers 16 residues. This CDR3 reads CASSFLQGQGDLEQYF. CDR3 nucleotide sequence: TGTGCCAGCAGCTTTTTACAGGGACAGGGAGACCTCGAGCAGTACTTC.

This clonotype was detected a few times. For the CDR3, the DNA is TGTGCCAGCAGTTACAGCGGGACAGGGGGTTTTAATGAGCAGTTCTTC. Translating gives CASSYSGTGGFNEQFF. V is TRBV6-5 and J is TRBJ2-1; TRBD1 agrees at 11 bases. The CDR3 is made up of 16 amino acids. CDR1 MNHEY and CDR2 SVGAGI come from the germline V gene. Trimming took 2 bases from V and 7 from J; bases not matched to a gene: 7.

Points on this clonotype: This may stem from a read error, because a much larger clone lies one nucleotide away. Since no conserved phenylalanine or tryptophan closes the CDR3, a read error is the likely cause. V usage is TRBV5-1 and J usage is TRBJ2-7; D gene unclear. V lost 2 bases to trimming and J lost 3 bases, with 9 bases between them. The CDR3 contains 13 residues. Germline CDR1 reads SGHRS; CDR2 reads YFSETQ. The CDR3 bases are TGCGCCAGCAGCTTTGCCTATAGCTACGAGCAGTACTAC. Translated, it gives CASSFAYSYEQYY.

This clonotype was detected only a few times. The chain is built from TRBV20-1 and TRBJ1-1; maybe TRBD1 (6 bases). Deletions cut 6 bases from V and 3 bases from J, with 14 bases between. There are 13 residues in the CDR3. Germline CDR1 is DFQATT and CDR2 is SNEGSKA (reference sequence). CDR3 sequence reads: CSAAGRGYTEAFF. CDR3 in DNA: TGCAGTGCAGCAGGCAGGGGCTACACTGAAGCTTTCTTT.

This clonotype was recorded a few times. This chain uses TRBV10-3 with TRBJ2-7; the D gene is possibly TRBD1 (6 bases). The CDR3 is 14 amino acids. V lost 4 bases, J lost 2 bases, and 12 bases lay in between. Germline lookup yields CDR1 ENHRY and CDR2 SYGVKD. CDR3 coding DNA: TGTGCCATCAGTGGGGCCAGGGGAGCCTACGAGCAGTACTTC. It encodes CAISGARGAYEQYF.

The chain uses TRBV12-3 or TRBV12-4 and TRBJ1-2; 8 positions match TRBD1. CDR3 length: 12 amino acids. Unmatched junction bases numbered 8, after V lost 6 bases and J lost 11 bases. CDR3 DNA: TGTGCCAGCAGCCGGATCAGGGACAGGTACACCTTC. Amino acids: CASSRIRDRYTF.

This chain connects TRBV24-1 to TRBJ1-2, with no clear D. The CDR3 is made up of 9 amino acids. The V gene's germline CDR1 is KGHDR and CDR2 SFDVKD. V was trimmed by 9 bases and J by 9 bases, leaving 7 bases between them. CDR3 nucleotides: TGTGCCACCGTCCAGTGCTACACCTTC. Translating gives CATVQCYTF.